This T cell receptor beta chain was captured by sequencing in a study of cytomegalovirus exposure and HLA in healthy donors. Looked up from germline, CDR1 is SGHDT and CDR2 is YYEEEE. Trimming pared 0 bases from V and 7 bases from J, leaving 17 bases between. CDR3 length: 17 residues. With 60 Vbeta and 13 Jbeta primers, the PCR was carried out. Profiling relied on immunoSEQ multiplex PCR, and the TCRdb table lists in-frame clones only, not all of them. The repertoire holds hundreds of thousands of clones, about 75% seen once, with 1.8% in the top ten. The chain recombines TRBV5-6 with TRBJ1-6, with D possibly TRBD1 on 5 matching bases. This clonotype was sampled from a woman aged 25 to 39 in good health and CMV-seronegative. The sample comprised PBMCs. The CDR3 nucleotides are TGTGCCAGCAGCTTGGACAGTTCCCCAGGGAGGAATTCACCCCTCCACTTT. It translates to CASSLDSSPGRNSPLHF.